The 15 T cell receptor beta chains given below trace back to one sample, sequenced in a study of blood T cell repertoires in COVID-19. Measured with immunoSEQ multiplex PCR; TCRdb has only the in-frame clones, and not every one. Among approximately 150,000 clones listed, just over 85% were seen once. The sequenced sample was peripheral blood. The source is a man in his 70s with acute or convalescent COVID-19.

The chain is built from TRBV4-1 and TRBJ2-7; perhaps TRBD2 as D (6 bases). Trimming cost V 1 base and J 4 bases, with 20 bases left between them. CDR1 and CDR2 (germline): MGHRA, YSYEKL. CDR3 length equals 17 residues. The CDR3 region is CASSQVEGPLSRYEQYF. The CDR3 nucleotides read TGCGCCAGCAGCCAAGTGGAGGGGCCCTTATCTAGGTACGAGCAGTACTTC.

This chain links TRBV5-8 with TRBJ2-5; 13 nucleotides line up with TRBD2. The CDR3 length is 16 residues. J was trimmed by 1 base and V by 4 bases; bases with no gene match: 4. Germline V gives CDR1 SGHTS, CDR2 YDEGEE. The CDR3 DNA follows: TGTGCCAGCAGCCCACGACTAGCGGGAGGCCAAGAGACCCAGTACTTC. Protein: CASSPRLAGGQETQYF.

The rearrangement links TRBV4-1 to TRBJ1-5; D is perhaps TRBD1 (5 bases). V lost 0 bases to trimming and J lost 0 bases, with 12 bases between them. The germline V gene encodes CDR1 MGHRA and CDR2 YSYEKL. The CDR3 is 17 amino acids. The CDR3 protein is CASSQEARDYSNQPQHF. The CDR3 nucleotides read TGCGCCAGCAGCCAAGAGGCCAGGGACTATAGCAATCAGCCCCAGCATTTT.

This clone was found many times. V is TRBV7-9 and J is TRBJ2-3; TRBD2 agrees at 8 bases. With V trimmed by 3 bases and J by 5 bases, 4 bases remained unmatched. The CDR3 contains 14 residues. Looked up from germline, CDR1 is SEHNR and CDR2 is FQNEAQ (reference sequence). Written as DNA, the CDR3 is TGTGCCAGCAGCTTCGGAAGCGGGGGAGATACGCAGTATTTT. Its protein product is CASSFGSGGDTQYF.

CDR3 coding DNA: TGTGCCAGCAGTTTAAGCGGGACAGGGCTTAACTATGGCTACACCTTC. It codes for CASSLSGTGLNYGYTF. The rearrangement uses TRBV28 and TRBJ1-2, with 9 bases lining up with TRBD1. The CDR3 consists of 16 residues. Germline values: CDR1 MDHEN, CDR2 SYDVKM. After removal of 2 bases from V and 1 base from J, the junction contained 5 bases not matched to a gene.

The chain recombines TRBV29-1 with TRBJ2-1; the match to TRBD2 covers 9 bases. The trim removed 5 bases at V and 5 bases at J, leaving 10 bases unmatched. The V gene's germline CDR1 is SQVTM and CDR2 ANQGSEA. CDR3 length equals 15 residues. CDR3 region: CSVRMEIAGDNEQFF. The CDR3 DNA is TGCAGCGTTCGGATGGAAATAGCGGGAGACAATGAGCAGTTCTTC.

This sequence joins TRBV4-3 and TRBJ2-3, with TRBD2 identical over 8 bases. V lost 2 bases, J lost 4 bases, and 2 bases stayed unmatched. The CDR3 runs 14 residues. CDR1 is LGHNA and CDR2 is YSLEER in the germline V gene. CDR3 DNA: TGCGCCAGCAGCCAAACGGGAGGGGCAGATACGCAGTATTTT. It codes for CASSQTGGADTQYF.

The chain has TRBV7-2 and TRBJ2-3; 13 nucleotides line up with TRBD2. The ends lost 1 base at V and 4 bases at J; junction bases unmatched: 8. The CDR3 length is 18 residues. Germline CDR1 and CDR2: SGHTA and FQGNSA. As DNA, the CDR3 is TGTGCCAGCAGCTTAGTCTGGAGGACTAGCGGGAGCCCAGATACGCAGTATTTT. Residues: CASSLVWRTSGSPDTQYF.

The rearrangement uses TRBV11-1 and TRBJ2-7; 11 bases line up with TRBD2. The CDR3 consists of 16 residues. Per the germline V gene, CDR1 is SGHAT and CDR2 is FQDESV (reference sequence). Germline trimming cut 5 bases from V and 4 bases from J; bases unmatched to any gene: 10. In nucleotides, the CDR3 is TGTGCCAGCAGCCACCCTTTGGGACTAGCGGCTTACGAGCAGTACTTC. Translated, it gives CASSHPLGLAAYEQYF.

The chain couples TRBV28 to TRBJ1-1, with TRBD1 matching 9 bases. The CDR3 length is 16 residues. The V gene end was trimmed by 5 bases and the J gene end by 0 bases; junction bases not matched to a gene: 7. CDR1 is MDHEN and CDR2 is SYDVKM in the germline V gene. The CDR3 nucleotides read TGTGCCAGCAGTATTGGGACAGGGCCAATGAACACTGAAGCTTTCTTT. Translating it yields CASSIGTGPMNTEAFF.

The chain links TRBV6-1 to TRBJ2-5; perhaps TRBD1 as D (5 bases). CDR1 MNHNS and CDR2 SASEGT come from the germline V gene. The CDR3 extends over 14 amino acids. Trimming took 2 bases from V and 1 from J, leaving 8 bases between them. The CDR3 loop reads CASSEWGIQETQYF. CDR3 in DNA: TGTGCCAGCAGTGAATGGGGCATCCAAGAGACCCAGTACTTC.

The V and J genes are TRBV6-5 and TRBJ1-3, with D unresolved. The CDR3 consists of 12 residues. Germline assignment: CDR1 MNHEY and CDR2 SVGAGI. Trimming pared 6 bases from V and 2 bases from J, leaving 5 bases between. The chain's CDR3 is CASSLPGNTIYF. CDR3 coding DNA: TGTGCCAGCAGCCTCCCTGGAAACACCATATATTTT.

The chain carries TRBV29-1 and TRBJ2-3; 8 bases match TRBD2. The CDR3 has 15 amino acids. J lost 1 base, V lost 5 bases, and 8 bases had no gene match. In germline, CDR1 is SQVTM, CDR2 ANQGSEA. The CDR3 region is CSVLTSGPGTDTQYF. The CDR3 coding sequence is TGCAGCGTTCTAACTAGCGGACCCGGCACAGATACGCAGTATTTT.

V and J are TRBV4-1 and TRBJ2-1; 9 positions match TRBD2. Germline CDR1 and CDR2: MGHRA and YSYEKL. The CDR3 length is 17 residues. Germline trimming cut 0 bases from V and 3 bases from J; bases unmatched to any gene: 6. This chain's CDR3 is CASSQDRGSGSYNEQFF. CDR3 nucleotides: TGCGCCAGCAGCCAAGATCGTGGTAGCGGGAGCTACAATGAGCAGTTCTTC.

The V and J genes are TRBV5-1 and TRBJ1-1, with 9 bases aligning to TRBD1. V was pared by 1 base and J by 5 bases, with 3 bases of the junction left unmatched. The CDR3 totals 14 residues. CDR1 is SGHRS, CDR2 YFSETQ, per germline. CDR3: CASSLRTGETEAFF. For the CDR3, the DNA is TGCGCCAGCAGCTTGCGGACAGGGGAAACTGAAGCTTTCTTT.